This T cell receptor (beta chain) was sequenced in a study of cytomegalovirus exposure and HLA in healthy donors. The study, taken as a whole, reports: Some V segments, including TRBV6-2 and TRBV6-3, were excluded as indistinguishable. One variant, a missense change in DCLRE1C, was linked in a later analysis to TCR beta V- and J-gene trimming. The availability of immune exposure information extended only to CMV serostatus. Follow-up analysis found HLA locus-dependent TCR association rates, highest for DRB1 and lowest for HLA-C.

About this clone: The antigen is unknown.

Researchers ran the PCR with 60 Vbeta and 13 Jbeta primers. The repertoire was sequenced with immunoSEQ multiplex PCR; TCRdb's copy has only in-frame clones and lacks some. This table holds around 180,000 clones, 80% to 85% found once. Trimming took 4 bases from V and 2 from J, leaving 5 bases between them. The germline gives CDR1 PRHDT, CDR2 FYEKMQ (reference sequence). CDR3 length equals 12 residues. This chain joins TRBV13 and TRBJ1-1; D is unclear. What was sequenced was PBMCs. This receptor was obtained from a woman between 18 and 29 years old in good health and CMV-seropositive. Here the CDR3 reads CASSSFNTEAFF. DNA of the CDR3: TGTGCCAGCAGCTCCTTTAACACTGAAGCTTTCTTT.